The rows below give T cell receptor beta chains drawn from one sample of a study of blood T cells in healthy people across ages. One entry per CDR3 protein, called by TCRdb with MiXCR from the 5' RACE reads. The sample shows around 650,000 distinct CDR3 sequences, about 34% of them seen only once. Material: blood. The source of these receptors is a woman older than 75 in good health. Each CDR3 is given with its conserved first and last residue. A D gene is named only where the DNA matches it firmly. Some rows have no size entry. The others give once, few or many, or a class for an expanded clone.

j_gene | d_gene | v_gene | abundance | CDR3nt | CDR3aa
TRBJ1-5 | NA | TRBV6-6 | many | TGTGCCAGCAGTTACACCCCCCGGACAGTTAGCAATCAGCCCCAGCATTTT | CASSYTPRTVSNQPQHF
TRBJ1-5 | NA | TRBV7-2 | few | TGTGCCAGCAGCCCGGCGCCTTCAAGCAATCAGCCCCAGCATTTT | CASSPAPSSNQPQHF
TRBJ1-4 | NA | TRBV4-2 | many | TGTGCCAGCAGCCAAGTGGATGAAAAACTGTTTTTT | CASSQVDEKLFF
TRBJ2-7 | NA | TRBV11-2 | NA | TGTGCCAGCAGCTTAGCGGCAGCAAAAGGGTCCTACGAGCAGTACTTC | CASSLAAAKGSYEQYF
TRBJ1-2 | NA | TRBV2 | few | TGTGCCAGCAGTGAGGCCGGGTCAGGAGGGGGCTATGGCTACACCTTC | CASSEAGSGGGYGYTF
TRBJ1-4 | NA | TRBV7-9 | NA | TGTGCCAGCAGCTTTGTCCCTGAAAAACTGTTTTTT | CASSFVPEKLFF
TRBJ1-2 | NA | TRBV7-9 | NA | TGTGCCAGCAGCTTTGTGGGCGGCGATGGCTACACCTTC | CASSFVGGDGYTF
TRBJ1-2 | TRBD1 | TRBV5-8 | many | TGTGCCAGCAGCTTGGGCGGGACAGGGGTCTACTATGGCTACACCTTC | CASSLGGTGVYYGYTF
TRBJ2-1 | TRBD1 | TRBV11-2 | once | TGTGCCAGCAGCTCCAGATACAGGGGGGCCTACAATGAGCAGTTCTTC | CASSSRYRGAYNEQFF
TRBJ2-1 | TRBD2 | TRBV15 | many | TGTGCCACCAGCAGACTAGCGGGGGGGGATGAGCAGTTCTTC | CATSRLAGGDEQFF
TRBJ2-5 | TRBD2 | TRBV12-3/TRBV12-4 | NA | TGTGCCAGCAGGTCGGGACTACAGGCGGGAGAGACCCAGTACTTC | CASRSGLQAGETQYF
TRBJ2-1 | NA | TRBV20-1 | many | TGCAGTGCAACCGGGACGTCAAGGGCCTACAATGAGCAGTTCTTC | CSATGTSRAYNEQFF
TRBJ1-2 | NA | TRBV30 | many | TGTGCCTCCCACGCGAGGATTAACTATGGCTACACCTTC | CASHARINYGYTF
TRBJ2-7 | NA | TRBV5-1 | many | TGCGCCAGCAGCAAAAGCTCCTACGAGCAGTACTTC | CASSKSSYEQYF
TRBJ1-1 | NA | TRBV11-3 | NA | TGTGCCAGCAGCTTAGTCTTTGGAGTAACATCTGAAGCTTTCTTT | CASSLVFGVTSEAFF
TRBJ2-3 | TRBD1 | TRBV6-2/TRBV6-3 | many | TGTGCCAGCTGGGACAGGTATAATACGCAGTATTTT | CASWDRYNTQYF
TRBJ1-2 | NA | TRBV6-1 | many | TGTGCCAGCAAAGTGGGTTCTAGCACTAACTATGGCTACACCTTC | CASKVGSSTNYGYTF
TRBJ2-3 | NA | TRBV28 | many | TGTGCCAGCAGTCCCACAGGGTATCTCACAGATACGCAGTATTTT | CASSPTGYLTDTQYF
TRBJ1-2 | NA | TRBV2 | NA | TGTGCCAGCAGCCTCAGACGGTCTAACTATGGCTACACCTTC | CASSLRRSNYGYTF
TRBJ2-5 | NA | TRBV7-2 | many | TGTGCCAGCAGCTTAGGGAGACTAACCAGGGGGGGGGAGACCCAGTACTTC | CASSLGRLTRGGETQYF
TRBJ2-5 | NA | TRBV7-9 | many | TGTGCCAGCAGGACCCCCAAGGAGGTAGGAGAGACCCAGTACTTC | CASRTPKEVGETQYF
TRBJ2-6 | TRBD2 | TRBV5-5 | many | TGTGCCAGCAGCGTCGGGAGGGCTGGGGCCAACGTCCTGACTTTC | CASSVGRAGANVLTF
TRBJ1-2 | NA | TRBV29-1 | many | TGCAGCGCCACGGTGGCTAACTATGGCTACACCTTC | CSATVANYGYTF
TRBJ1-6 | TRBD1 | TRBV27 | NA | TGTGCCAGCACCAATGACAGGGGTAATAATTCACCCCTCCACTTT | CASTNDRGNNSPLHF
TRBJ2-5 | TRBD2 | TRBV12-3/TRBV12-4 | many | TGTGCCAGCAGTCACCGGACTAGCGGGGGAAAGACCCAGTACTTC | CASSHRTSGGKTQYF
TRBJ1-3 | NA | TRBV21-1 | NA | TGTGCCAGCAGCGCCGGACAGGGGGCTCTTTCGACTGGAAACACCATATATTTT | CASSAGQGALSTGNTIYF
TRBJ2-1 | TRBD2 | TRBV29-1 | NA | TGCAGCGTTGAAGGTAGCGGGACATACAATGAGCAGTTCTTC | CSVEGSGTYNEQFF
TRBJ1-4 | NA | TRBV20-1 | many | TGCAGTGCTAGAGTCCCAGGGTTGGGTGAAAAACTGTTTTTT | CSARVPGLGEKLFF
TRBJ1-1 | TRBD1 | TRBV29-1 | NA | TGCAGCGCCTCCGGGACAGGGGGCATGAACACTGAAGCTTTCTTT | CSASGTGGMNTEAFF
TRBJ1-5 | NA | TRBV20-1 | NA | TGCAGTGTTAAGGACAGATATAGCAATCAGCCCCAGCATTTT | CSVKDRYSNQPQHF
TRBJ2-3 | NA | TRBV5-1 | many | TGCGCCAGCAGCTTGGGGCAGGGGGATACGCAGTATTTT | CASSLGQGDTQYF
TRBJ1-1 | TRBD1 | TRBV5-1 | many | TGCGCCAGCAGCTCCTTAGACAGGGGGAACACTGAAGCTTTCTTT | CASSSLDRGNTEAFF
TRBJ1-6 | NA | TRBV24-1 | NA | TGTGCCACCAGTGACCTACAGGGATGGGGATATAATTCACCCCTCCACTTT | CATSDLQGWGYNSPLHF
TRBJ1-4 | NA | TRBV12-3/TRBV12-4 | NA | TGTGCCCGCAGTAGACGGTTCGGTCCGCGAAGAGGTGAAAAACTGTTTTTT | CARSRRFGPRRGEKLFF
TRBJ2-7 | TRBD1 | TRBV7-9 | many | TGTGCCAGCAGCCAGGGACAGGGGCCCGCGGACGAGCAGTACTTC | CASSQGQGPADEQYF
TRBJ1-2 | NA | TRBV20-1 | many | TGCAGTGCTAGAGATTTGGGCCGAGAGGATATAGGTGGCTACACCTTC | CSARDLGREDIGGYTF
TRBJ1-1 | NA | TRBV25-1 | NA | TGTGCCAGCAGCCCTAGGGGCGACACTGGAGCTTTCTTT | CASSPRGDTGAFF
TRBJ2-3 | NA | TRBV3-1 | NA | TGTGCCAGCAGCCAAGATCTTGAGGAGTCCACAGATATGCAGTATTTT | CASSQDLEESTDMQYF
TRBJ1-2 | TRBD1 | TRBV5-4 | NA | TGTGCCAGCAGCGGGGCAGGGGGCAGTGGCTACACCTTC | CASSGAGGSGYTF
TRBJ2-5 | TRBD2 | TRBV20-1 | once | TGCAGTGCTAGGGACCTAGCGGGGGAGGCGGAGACCCAGTACTTC | CSARDLAGEAETQYF
TRBJ2-3 | NA | TRBV7-6 | many | TGTGCCAGCAGCTTAGTTCTTGCAGATACGCAGTATTTT | CASSLVLADTQYF